This TCR beta chain originates from a study of blood T cell repertoires in COVID-19. Overall study: Whether acute or convalescent, the COVID-19 samples came from the United States, Italy and Spain. Sample material is recorded as cDNA or gDNA derived from T cells, B-cell-depleted T cells, or PBMCs.

Original processing methods: Estimates of nucleated cell counts were drawn from the amplification of reference gene primers. Data came from immunoSEQ multiplex PCR; TCRdb stores just in-frame clones and leaves some out. V and J calls and clone size are those listed in that table; D and trimming were worked out from the DNA. The sample holds 200,000 to 300,000 clones, roughly 80% seen once. This CDR3 contains 18 residues. V was shortened by 3 bases and J by 0 bases, with 19 bases between the two germline ends. In germline, CDR1 is LGHDT, CDR2 YNNKEL (reference sequence). The sample comprised peripheral blood. The TCR comes from a woman aged 80 or over with acute or convalescent COVID-19. The V call is TRBV3-1 (or the pseudogene TRBV3-2), the J call TRBJ2-3; a weak D match, TRBD2 (7 bases). The CDR3 sequence is CASSHSGRGGGSTDTQYF. The CDR3 DNA reads as TGTGCCAGCAGCCACTCGGGGAGAGGGGGGGGGAGCACAGATACGCAGTATTTT.